This T cell receptor beta chain was sequenced during a study of vaccination effects on CD4 cells after COVID-19. Study overall: Samples collected post-vaccine were obtained a median of 72 days after the second dose.

With V trimmed by 5 bases and J by 7 bases, 7 bases remained unmatched. This CDR3 is 14 amino acids long. Per the germline V gene, CDR1 is MNHEY and CDR2 is SVGAGI. As to this clone: Its target is not known.

With roughly nine days of culture completed, CD4+ T cells were isolated. Participants were given two doses of BNT162b2 or mRNA-1273 vaccine. The repertoire was sequenced with immunoSEQ multiplex PCR; TCRdb's copy has only in-frame clones and lacks some. The data show fewer than 35,000 clones, roughly 81% seen once. The sample here was CD4+ T cells from PBMCs cultured without peptide, taken after COVID-19 vaccination. This TCR was recovered from a human donor who received a COVID-19 vaccine. This chain uses TRBV6-5 with TRBJ2-1, with 8 positions matching TRBD1. The CDR3 bases are TGTGCCAGCAGTCGGGGTTGGACAGGGAATGAGCAGTTCTTC. This gives the protein CASSRGWTGNEQFF.